This T cell receptor (beta chain) derives from a study of blood T cell repertoires in COVID-19 (dated by TCRdb to the early 2020s). Concerning the study at large: Collaborator samples came from the United States, Italy and Spain and covered acute and convalescent phases of COVID-19. Where available, HLA class I and class II types were taken from metadata supplied by the sample provider and were not determined by assay-based typing. The material from the prospective study consisted of cDNA or gDNA derived from T cells, B-cell-depleted T cells, or PBMCs. Subjects who had been exposed to COVID-19, were actively infected with it, or had recovered from it provided the deeply sampled blood TCRbeta repertoires that made up the dataset. The repertoires were released in a freely available public database intended as a resource for research on the immune response to SARS-CoV-2. Samples came from the ongoing ImmuneRACE study (first 160 participants) plus 1,254 subjects from 6 global collaborators. A de-identified subject ID, COVID-19 status, age in years and sex were almost always included in the sample metadata.

Including the terminal cysteine and phenylalanine, the CDR3 comprises 17 residues. Just the 51-base CDR3 DNA is kept, in frame starting at base 1. Between the V and J ends, shortened by 1 base and 0 bases respectively, the junction contains 18 bases. CDR1 and CDR2, looked up from the germline V gene (reference sequence), are GTSNPN and SVGIG. TCRbeta CDR3 regions were amplified from genomic DNA using the immunoSEQ Assay, a bias-controlled multiplex PCR. The original pipeline was this. Nucleated cell counts per sample were estimated from amplification of reference gene primers within the assay. To quantify the absolute abundance of each unique TCRbeta CDR3 rearrangement, sequence reads were collapsed and filtered. For each sample, productive Simpson clonality was calculated as the square root of Simpson's diversity index across productive rearrangements. TCRdb re-hosts the immuneACCESS table, in-frame sequences only. Its copies lack some clones; in the studies checked, an unresolved V gene accounts for under half of them, and the cause for the rest is not known. Clone size and V and J calls were adopted from that table, with D and trimming inferred from the DNA. The sample profile shows 250,000 or so clones; about nine tenths of them were found once. The top ten clones comprise 3% of the sample.

Summary of the overall study and its limitations: The amount of clinical and demographic metadata varied by source and participant and was provided uncurated.

Regarding this clone: The antigen it recognizes is unknown. There are no base qualities to consult, and no much larger clone falls within one base.

The collaborating institutions used their own protocols to collect whole blood in K2EDTA tubes. For TCRbeta analysis, collaborator samples were shipped as frozen whole blood, as isolated PBMCs, or as DNA extracted from either sample type. The source of this sequence is a woman in her thirties with active or convalescent COVID-19. The receptor chain draws on TRBV30 and TRBJ1-2, with a weak D call of TRBD1 (6 bases match). The sequencing input was peripheral blood. The sequence in DNA is TGTGCCTGGAGTGCCGAATGGACAGCCCAACCTAACTATGGCTACACCTTC. Translated, it gives CAWSAEWTAQPNYGYTF.